This passage covers 20 T cell receptor beta chains from one sample sequenced in a study of T cells after posttransplantation cyclophosphamide. The repertoire was sequenced with immunoSEQ multiplex PCR; TCRdb's copy has only in-frame clones and lacks some. Among around 31,000 clones listed, roughly 91% were seen once. The naive gate required viable CD3+CD4+ or CD3+CD8+ cells with CCR7+CD45RA+CD45RO-CD95-CD27+CD28+ phenotype. The sequencing sample was made of naive CD4+ T cells sorted from blood. These receptors were collected from a man aged 30-40 years in good health and a related stem cell transplant donor.

The chain uses TRBV10-2 and TRBJ2-3; perhaps TRBD2 as D (5 bases). Germline V CDR1 and CDR2: WSHSY, SAAADI. V lost 7 bases, J lost 2 bases, and 13 bases lay in between. The CDR3 has 14 amino acids. The CDR3 DNA reads as TGCGCCAGCAACGAGGGCGCGTTCACAGATACGCAGTATTTT. It specifies CASNEGAFTDTQYF.

This chain links TRBV5-1 with TRBJ1-3, with a possible D match to TRBD1 (5 bases). This CDR3 has 16 residues. The ends were cut back, 4 bases at V and 0 bases at J, with 14 bases in the middle. CDR1 SGHRS and CDR2 YFSETQ come from the germline V gene. CDR3 sequence reads: CASSKAGTGSGNTIYF. DNA for the CDR3: TGCGCCAGCAGCAAAGCCGGGACTGGCTCTGGAAACACCATATATTTT.

This chain connects TRBV19 to TRBJ2-5; D possibly corresponds to TRBD1 (5 bases). The CDR3 has 18 residues. Trimming removed 3 bases from V and 4 bases from J, with 24 bases in between. Germline values: CDR1 LNHDA, CDR2 SQIVND (reference sequence). CDR3 DNA sequence: TGTGCCAGTAGTATTAAATTCGCAGGGATGGGCCGCGGAGAGACCCAGTACTTC. Translated, it gives CASSIKFAGMGRGETQYF.

The CDR3 region is CASSEPRRGTGELFF. Here the CDR3 DNA reads TGTGCCAGCAGTGAACCCAGGAGGGGAACCGGGGAGCTGTTTTTT. V usage is TRBV2 and J usage is TRBJ2-2, with D tentatively TRBD2 (6 bases). Trimming cost V 2 bases and J 5 bases, with 12 bases left between them. The length of the CDR3 is 15 residues. CDR1 SNHLY and CDR2 FYNNEI come from the germline V gene. Complete variable domain (other parts from reference TRBV2 and TRBJ2-2): EPEVTQTPSHQVTQMGQEVILRCVPISNHLYFYWYRQILGQKVEFLVSFYNNEISEKSEIFDDQFSVERPDGSNFTLKIRSTKLEDSAMYFCASSEPRRGTGELFFGEGSRLTVL.

The CDR3 DNA reads TGTGCCAGCAGTGAAGCCCGACTAGCGGGGAAAAACATTCAGTACTTC. Residues: CASSEARLAGKNIQYF. V and J are TRBV2 and TRBJ2-4; 11 positions agree with TRBD2. Germline V gene data show CDR1 as SNHLY and CDR2 as FYNNEI. The trim removed 0 bases at V and 4 bases at J, leaving 2 bases unmatched. The CDR3 has 16 residues.

The chain employs TRBV29-1 and TRBJ2-1, with TRBD2 as a possible D gene (5 bases). The CDR3 is 14 amino acids. The V end lost 7 bases, the J end lost 7 bases, and 20 bases lay between the germline ends. Germline assignment: CDR1 SQVTM and CDR2 ANQGSEA. The DNA of the CDR3 is TGCAGCGCCACCACTAGTGAGGCTGTGAATGAGCAGTTCTTC. Amino acid sequence: CSATTSEAVNEQFF.

The chain employs TRBV5-4 and TRBJ2-3; D is possibly TRBD1 (5 bases). V lost 6 bases to trimming and J lost 1 base, with 12 bases between them. Germline CDR1 SGHNT, CDR2 YYREEE (reference sequence). This CDR3 is built from 14 residues. CDR3 in DNA: TGTGCCAGCACCAACATCAGGGGCACAGATACGCAGTATTTT. Translating it yields CASTNIRGTDTQYF.

This chain uses TRBV4-1 with TRBJ2-1; D possibly corresponds to TRBD2 (5 bases). V was cut by 1 base and J by 6 bases, with 13 bases left in between. Germline assignment: CDR1 MGHRA and CDR2 YSYEKL. This CDR3 region has 15 residues. The CDR3 loop is CASSQGTAVPNEQFF. CDR3 nucleotide sequence: TGCGCCAGCAGCCAAGGGACTGCGGTCCCCAATGAGCAGTTCTTC.

V and J are TRBV5-1 and TRBJ2-7, with D tentatively TRBD2 (6 bases). Trimming took off 1 base at V and 6 bases at J, with 14 bases between the two ends. CDR3 length: 14 amino acids. CDR1 is SGHRS, CDR2 YFSETQ, per germline. The CDR3 loop reads CASSLTTGSSEQYF. In DNA form, the CDR3 reads TGCGCCAGCAGCTTGACTACCGGGAGCAGCGAGCAGTACTTC.

The CDR3 sequence is CASSIDPRRSNYGYTF. The CDR3 nucleotides are TGTGCCAGTAGTATAGACCCCAGGAGGTCTAACTATGGCTACACCTTC. V usage is TRBV19 and J usage is TRBJ1-2; D is unresolved. Trimming removed 0 bases from V and 0 bases from J, with 11 bases in between. The germline V gene has CDR1 LNHDA and CDR2 SQIVND (reference sequence). The CDR3 covers 16 residues.

V and J are TRBV5-1 and TRBJ2-7; 8 bases align to TRBD1. Germline V CDR1 and CDR2: SGHRS, YFSETQ. The CDR3 totals 16 residues. The junction had 11 bases not matched to a gene; V was cut back by 0 bases and J by 6 bases. The CDR3 loop is CASSLGDRSPLSEQYF. DNA of the CDR3: TGCGCCAGCAGCTTGGGGGACAGGTCACCGCTGAGCGAGCAGTACTTC. The full variable domain, rest sourced from reference TRBV5-1 and TRBJ2-7, is KAGVTQTPRYLIKTRGQQVTLSCSPISGHRSVSWYQQTPGQGLQFLFEYFSETQRNKGNFPGRFSGRQFSNSRSEMNVSTLELGDSALYLCASSLGDRSPLSEQYFGPGTRLTVT.

The chain is built from TRBV5-1 and TRBJ2-3, with 9 bases lining up with TRBD1. This CDR3 has 15 residues. With V trimmed by 4 bases and J by 2 bases, 5 bases remained unmatched. Germline lookup yields CDR1 SGHRS and CDR2 YFSETQ. The CDR3 sequence: CASSQRTGVTDTQYF. In nucleotides, the CDR3 is TGCGCCAGCAGCCAGCGGACAGGGGTCACAGATACGCAGTATTTT.

The V call is TRBV28, the J call TRBJ1-5; TRBD1 aligns across 10 bases. The CDR3 has 17 residues. V shed 5 bases and J 0 bases; nucleotides not matched to a gene: 7. The germline V gene has CDR1 MDHEN and CDR2 SYDVKM. CDR3 nucleotides: TGTGCCAGCAGTCCGGGCGACAGGGGGCTTAGCAATCAGCCCCAGCATTTT. Residues: CASSPGDRGLSNQPQHF.

This chain links TRBV5-1 with TRBJ2-5; TRBD2 aligns across 8 bases. V trimming: 4 bases; J trimming: 5 bases; junction bases outside the gene matches: 10. The CDR3 runs to 15 residues. Germline assignment: CDR1 SGHRS and CDR2 YFSETQ. CDR3 coding DNA: TGCGCCAGCAGCGTGACCCCGCGGGGGGTGGAGACCCAGTACTTC. This translates into CASSVTPRGVETQYF.

The rearrangement links TRBV7-2 to TRBJ2-5; 8 positions match TRBD1. The CDR3 is made up of 14 amino acids. Looked up from germline, CDR1 is SGHTA and CDR2 is FQGNSA. V shed 5 bases and J 2 bases; nucleotides not matched to a gene: 4. The chain's CDR3 is CASSQWTGQETQYF. For the CDR3, the DNA is TGTGCCAGCAGCCAATGGACAGGGCAAGAGACCCAGTACTTC.

The chain carries TRBV7-2 and TRBJ1-3; TRBD1 agrees at 7 bases. The CDR3 consists of 15 residues. V shed 5 bases, J shed 0 bases, and the junction held 4 bases outside the gene matches. CDR1 and CDR2 (germline): SGHTA, FQGNSA. The CDR3 loop reads CASSQTGSSGNTIYF. The CDR3 DNA reads TGTGCCAGCAGCCAGACAGGGAGCTCTGGAAACACCATATATTTT.

This chain uses TRBV6-5 with TRBJ1-2; D might be TRBD1 (6 bases). The germline V and J ends were trimmed by 6 bases and 4 bases, with 6 bases remaining between them. Per the germline V gene, CDR1 is MNHEY and CDR2 is SVGAGI. This CDR3 is 11 amino acids long. CDR3: CASRDSYGYTF. The CDR3 nucleotides read TGTGCCAGCAGGGACAGCTATGGCTACACCTTC.

This clone was observed a few times. The chain combines TRBV25-1 with TRBJ1-1; 12 positions agree with TRBD1. CDR1 is MGHDK, CDR2 SYGVNS, per germline. V was clipped by 7 bases and J by 8 bases; unmatched bases: 11. This CDR3 has 15 residues. The CDR3 nucleotides read TGTGCCAGCATCCCCTTGGGACAGGGGGCCCAAGAAGCTTTCTTT. Its protein product is CASIPLGQGAQEAFF.

The chain couples TRBV25-1 to TRBJ1-1, with no clear D. Germline values: CDR1 MGHDK, CDR2 SYGVNS. This CDR3 has 15 residues. Trimming took 1 base from V and 7 from J, leaving 16 bases between them. This CDR3 is CASSESHGTDIEAFF. DNA for the CDR3: TGTGCCAGCAGTGAATCCCATGGTACAGATATTGAAGCTTTCTTT.

The chain couples TRBV27 to TRBJ2-7; 8 nucleotides line up with TRBD1. Germline CDR1 MNHEY, CDR2 SMNVEV (reference sequence). The CDR3 is 15 amino acids. CDR3 loop: CGQQCPDRGGCEQYF. CDR3 coding DNA: TGTGGCCAGCAGTGCCCAGACAGGGGTGGATGCGAGCAGTACTTC.